This is a list of T cell receptor beta chains from one sample in a study of cytomegalovirus exposure and HLA in healthy donors. The table came from immunoSEQ multiplex PCR; TCRdb's copy has only in-frame clones and leaves some out. The sample holds 53,000 or so clones. The specimen sequenced was PBMCs. The receptor source for this set is a man between 18 and 29 years old in good health and CMV-seropositive. Each CDR3 is given with its conserved first and last residue. D genes are given only for firm matches.

J: TRBJ1-5; D: -; V: TRBV28; DNA: TGTGCCAGCAGTTTAAGGGGGAGCAATCAGCCCCAGCATTTT; CDR3: CASSLRGSNQPQHF
J: TRBJ2-7; D: TRBD1; V: TRBV28; DNA: TGTGCCAGCCGACAGGGCCAGACCTACGAGCAGTACTTC; CDR3: CASRQGQTYEQYF
J: TRBJ2-1; D: TRBD2; V: TRBV6-5; DNA: TGTGCCAGCAGACCCGGACTAGCGATGGCCTTGCAGTTCTTC; CDR3: CASRPGLAMALQFF
J: TRBJ2-2; D: -; V: TRBV4-2; DNA: TGTGCCAGCAGCCAAGTCTCCACCGGGGAGCTGTTTTTT; CDR3: CASSQVSTGELFF
J: TRBJ2-3; D: -; V: TRBV9; DNA: TGTGCCAGCAGCGGTCCCACCTACTCTAGCACAGATACGCAGTATTTT; CDR3: CASSGPTYSSTDTQYF
J: TRBJ1-5; D: -; V: TRBV27; DNA: TGTGCCAGCACCCCAAGGGGTCAGCCCCAGCATTTT; CDR3: CASTPRGQPQHF
J: TRBJ2-7; D: -; V: TRBV12-5; DNA: TGTGCTAGTGGTTCCGGACATTACTACGAGCAGTACTTC; CDR3: CASGSGHYYEQYF
J: TRBJ2-2; D: -; V: TRBV10-3; DNA: TGTGCCACACTCCACGGGGAGATAGACACCGGGGAGCTGTTTTTT; CDR3: CATLHGEIDTGELFF
J: TRBJ2-1; D: TRBD1; V: TRBV18; DNA: TGTGCCAGCTCACCCCGACAGGGGGAGGGTGAGCAGTTCTTC; CDR3: CASSPRQGEGEQFF
J: TRBJ2-1; D: TRBD1; V: TRBV19; DNA: TGTGCCAGTAGCCAGAGGACAGGGCGTAATGAGCAGTTCTTC; CDR3: CASSQRTGRNEQFF
J: TRBJ1-1; D: TRBD1; V: TRBV10-3; DNA: TGTGCCATCAGTGGAACAGGGGTCTTCATGAACACTGAAGCTTTCTTT; CDR3: CAISGTGVFMNTEAFF
J: TRBJ2-1; D: TRBD2; V: TRBV11-2; DNA: TGTGCCAGCAGCTCAACTAGCGTACCCTACAATGAGCAGTTCTTC; CDR3: CASSSTSVPYNEQFF
J: TRBJ1-3; D: TRBD1; V: TRBV29-1; DNA: TGCAGCGTGCGGACAGGGGGATACACCATATATTTT; CDR3: CSVRTGGYTIYF
J: TRBJ1-1; D: -; V: TRBV12-2; DNA: TGTGCAAGTCGCTTAGTTGTTGCGGGTCCGAGAACTGAAGCTTTCTTT; CDR3: CASRLVVAGPRTEAFF
J: TRBJ1-2; D: TRBD1; V: TRBV7-9; DNA: TGTGCCAGCAGCCGAGGGACAGGCGAAAATCTACGTGGCTACACCTTC; CDR3: CASSRGTGENLRGYTF
J: TRBJ2-7; D: TRBD1; V: TRBV11-1; DNA: TGTGCCAGCGAACAGGGGAACCTCTTCTCCTACGAGCAGTACTTC; CDR3: CASEQGNLFSYEQYF
J: TRBJ1-1; D: -; V: TRBV7-3; DNA: TGTGCCAGCAGCTTAACACGACAGAGGAACACTGAAGCTTTCTTT; CDR3: CASSLTRQRNTEAFF
J: TRBJ2-2; D: -; V: TRBV4-2; DNA: TGTGCCAGCAGCTTACGACAGCAGAACACCGGGGAGCTGTTTTTT; CDR3: CASSLRQQNTGELFF
J: TRBJ1-2; D: TRBD1; V: TRBV18; DNA: TGTGCCAGCTCACTGGGGACAGGCCGGTATGGCTACACCTTC; CDR3: CASSLGTGRYGYTF
J: TRBJ1-3; D: TRBD1; V: TRBV6-1; DNA: TGTGCCAGCAGTGAAGTGGGGACAGGGGCAGGGGGAAACACCATATATTTT; CDR3: CASSEVGTGAGGNTIYF
J: TRBJ1-2; D: -; V: TRBV15; DNA: TGTGCCACCAGCCTTGGGGGGGTGGGTGGCTACACCTTC; CDR3: CATSLGGVGGYTF
J: TRBJ2-1; D: TRBD2; V: TRBV27; DNA: TGTGCCAGCAGTTCGCTGACTAGCGGGAGCGGAAATGAGCAGTTCTTC; CDR3: CASSSLTSGSGNEQFF
J: TRBJ2-1; D: TRBD2; V: TRBV7-9; DNA: TGTGCCAGCAGCTTAGCTCGCGGGAGGGCCAACGAGCAGTTCTTC; CDR3: CASSLARGRANEQFF
J: TRBJ2-5; D: TRBD1; V: TRBV2; DNA: TGTGCCAGCGGACAGGCGTACCAAGAGACCCAGTACTTC; CDR3: CASGQAYQETQYF